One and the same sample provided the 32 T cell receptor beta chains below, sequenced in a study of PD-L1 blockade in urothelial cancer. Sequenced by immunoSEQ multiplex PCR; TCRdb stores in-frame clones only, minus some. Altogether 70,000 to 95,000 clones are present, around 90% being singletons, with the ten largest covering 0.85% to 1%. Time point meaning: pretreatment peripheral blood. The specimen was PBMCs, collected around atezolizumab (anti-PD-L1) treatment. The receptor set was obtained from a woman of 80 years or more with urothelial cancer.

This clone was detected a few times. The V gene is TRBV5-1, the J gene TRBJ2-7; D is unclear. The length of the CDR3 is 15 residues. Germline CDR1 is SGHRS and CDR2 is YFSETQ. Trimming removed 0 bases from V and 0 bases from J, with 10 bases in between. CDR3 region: CASSLEWQVSYEQYF. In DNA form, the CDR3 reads TGCGCCAGCAGCTTGGAGTGGCAGGTCTCCTACGAGCAGTACTTC.

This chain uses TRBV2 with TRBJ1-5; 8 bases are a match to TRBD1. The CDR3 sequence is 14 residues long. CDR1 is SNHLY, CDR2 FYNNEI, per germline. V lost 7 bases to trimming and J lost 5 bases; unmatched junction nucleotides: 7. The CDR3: CASNRQGLDQPQHF. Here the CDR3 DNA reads TGTGCCAGCAATAGACAGGGGTTGGATCAGCCCCAGCATTTT. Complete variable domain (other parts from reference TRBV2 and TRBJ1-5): EPEVTQTPSHQVTQMGQEVILRCVPISNHLYFYWYRQILGQKVEFLVSFYNNEISEKSEIFDDQFSVERPDGSNFTLKIRSTKLEDSAMYFCASNRQGLDQPQHFGDGTRLSIL.

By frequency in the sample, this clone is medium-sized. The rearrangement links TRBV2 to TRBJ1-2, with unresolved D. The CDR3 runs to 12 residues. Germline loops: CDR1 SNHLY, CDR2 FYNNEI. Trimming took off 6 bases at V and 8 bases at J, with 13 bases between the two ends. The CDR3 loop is CASSDTGTGYTF. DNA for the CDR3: TGTGCCAGCAGCGACACTGGTACGGGCTACACCTTC. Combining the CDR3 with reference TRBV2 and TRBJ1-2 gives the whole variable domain EPEVTQTPSHQVTQMGQEVILRCVPISNHLYFYWYRQILGQKVEFLVSFYNNEISEKSEIFDDQFSVERPDGSNFTLKIRSTKLEDSAMYFCASSDTGTGYTFGSGTRLTVV.

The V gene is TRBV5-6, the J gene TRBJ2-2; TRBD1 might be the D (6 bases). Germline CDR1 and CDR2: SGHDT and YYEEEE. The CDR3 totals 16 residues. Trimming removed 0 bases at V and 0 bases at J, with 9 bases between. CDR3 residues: CASSLVRTANTGELFF. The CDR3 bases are TGTGCCAGCAGCTTGGTGCGGACAGCGAACACCGGGGAGCTGTTTTTT. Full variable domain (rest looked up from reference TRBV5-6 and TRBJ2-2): DAGVTQSPTHLIKTRGQQVTLRCSPKSGHDTVSWYQQALGQGPQFIFQYYEEEERQRGNFPDRFSGHQFPNYSSELNVNALLLGDSALYLCASSLVRTANTGELFFGEGSRLTVL.

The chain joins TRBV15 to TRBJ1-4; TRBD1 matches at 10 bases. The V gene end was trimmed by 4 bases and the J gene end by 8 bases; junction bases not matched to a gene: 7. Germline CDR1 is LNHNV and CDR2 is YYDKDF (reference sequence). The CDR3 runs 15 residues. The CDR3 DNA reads TGTGCCACCAGCACGGACAGGGGGTCTTCGGAAAAACTGTTTTTT. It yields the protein CATSTDRGSSEKLFF. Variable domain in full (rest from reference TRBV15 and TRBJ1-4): DAMVIQNPRYQVTQFGKPVTLSCSQTLNHNVMYWYQQKSSQAPKLLFHYYDKDFNNEADTPDNFQSRRPNTSFCFLDIRSPGLGDTAMYLCATSTDRGSSEKLFFGSGTQLSVL.

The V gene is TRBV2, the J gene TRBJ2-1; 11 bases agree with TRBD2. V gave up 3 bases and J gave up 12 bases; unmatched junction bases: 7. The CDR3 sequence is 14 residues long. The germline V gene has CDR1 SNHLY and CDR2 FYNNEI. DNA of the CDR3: TGTGCCAGCAGTGAGGTAGCGGGGGGGTGGGGGCAGTTCTTC. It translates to CASSEVAGGWGQFF.

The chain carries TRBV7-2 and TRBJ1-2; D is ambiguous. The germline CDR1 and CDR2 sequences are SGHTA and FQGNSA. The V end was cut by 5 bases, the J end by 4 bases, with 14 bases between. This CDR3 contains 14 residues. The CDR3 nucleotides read TGTGCCAGCAGCCTCAGGCGACTATCCTATGGCTACACCTTC. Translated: CASSLRRLSYGYTF.

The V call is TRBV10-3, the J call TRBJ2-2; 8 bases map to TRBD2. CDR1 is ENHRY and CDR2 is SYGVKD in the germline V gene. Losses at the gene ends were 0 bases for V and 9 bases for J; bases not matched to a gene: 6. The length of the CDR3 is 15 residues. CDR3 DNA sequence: TGTGCCATCAGTGAGTCTTCGGGAGGGCCGAGGGAGCTGTTTTTT. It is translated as CAISESSGGPRELFF.

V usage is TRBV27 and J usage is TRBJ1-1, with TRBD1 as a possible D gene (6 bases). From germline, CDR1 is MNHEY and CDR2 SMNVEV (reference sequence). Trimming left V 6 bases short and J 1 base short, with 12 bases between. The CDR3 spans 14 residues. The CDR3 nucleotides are TGTGCCAGCAGCTCATCGACAGGGAACACTGAAGCTTTCTTT. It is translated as CASSSSTGNTEAFF.

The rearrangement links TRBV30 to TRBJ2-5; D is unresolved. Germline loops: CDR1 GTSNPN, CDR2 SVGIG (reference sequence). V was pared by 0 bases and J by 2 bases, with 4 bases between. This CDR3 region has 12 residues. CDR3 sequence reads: CAWSVTQETQYF. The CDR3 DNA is TGTGCCTGGAGTGTAACTCAAGAGACCCAGTACTTC.

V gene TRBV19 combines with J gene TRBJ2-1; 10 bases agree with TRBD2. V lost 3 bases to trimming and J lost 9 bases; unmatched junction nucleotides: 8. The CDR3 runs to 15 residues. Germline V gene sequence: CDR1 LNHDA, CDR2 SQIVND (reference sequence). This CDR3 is CASSMAAGGLGEQFF. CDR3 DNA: TGTGCCAGTAGTATGGCAGCGGGAGGGCTGGGTGAGCAGTTCTTC. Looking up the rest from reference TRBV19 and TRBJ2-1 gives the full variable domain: DGGITQSPKYLFRKEGQNVTLSCEQNLNHDAMYWYRQDPGQGLRLIYYSQIVNDFQKGDIAEGYSVSREKKESFPLTVTSAQKNPTAFYLCASSMAAGGLGEQFFGPGTRLTVL.

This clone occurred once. The DNA of the CDR3 is TGTGCCAGCAGCTTATCTGTGACTGCGGGCGAAAAACTGTTTTTT. Translation: CASSLSVTAGEKLFF. The chain is built from TRBV11-2 and TRBJ1-4; D gene unclear. Germline lookup yields CDR1 SGHAT and CDR2 FQNNGV. Trimming took 2 bases from V and 8 from J, leaving 15 bases between them. CDR3 length equals 15 residues.

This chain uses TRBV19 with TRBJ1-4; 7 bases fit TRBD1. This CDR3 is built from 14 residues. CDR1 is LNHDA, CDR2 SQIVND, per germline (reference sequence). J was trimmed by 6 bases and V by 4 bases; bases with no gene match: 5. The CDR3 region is CASSTRQGDEKLFF. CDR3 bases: TGTGCCAGTAGTACTCGACAGGGAGATGAAAAACTGTTTTTT. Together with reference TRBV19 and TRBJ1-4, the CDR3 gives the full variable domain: DGGITQSPKYLFRKEGQNVTLSCEQNLNHDAMYWYRQDPGQGLRLIYYSQIVNDFQKGDIAEGYSVSREKKESFPLTVTSAQKNPTAFYLCASSTRQGDEKLFFGSGTQLSVL.

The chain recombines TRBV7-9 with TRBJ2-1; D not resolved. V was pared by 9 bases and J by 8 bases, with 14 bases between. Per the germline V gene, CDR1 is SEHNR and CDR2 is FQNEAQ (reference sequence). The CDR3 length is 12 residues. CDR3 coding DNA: TGTGCCAGTAAGATCGGGTTCGATGAGCAGTTCTTC. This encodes CASKIGFDEQFF.

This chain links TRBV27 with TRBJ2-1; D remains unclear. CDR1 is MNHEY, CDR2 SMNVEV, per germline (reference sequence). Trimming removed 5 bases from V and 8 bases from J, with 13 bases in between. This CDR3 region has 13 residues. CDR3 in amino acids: CASSTPSIDEQFF. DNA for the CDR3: TGTGCCAGCAGTACCCCCTCTATCGATGAGCAGTTCTTC.

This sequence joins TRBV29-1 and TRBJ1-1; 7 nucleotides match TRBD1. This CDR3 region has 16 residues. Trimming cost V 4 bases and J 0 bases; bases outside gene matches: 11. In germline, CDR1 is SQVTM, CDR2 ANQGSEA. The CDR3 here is CSVVNRGVSMNTEAFF. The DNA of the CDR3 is TGCAGCGTTGTTAACAGGGGAGTGAGTATGAACACTGAAGCTTTCTTT.

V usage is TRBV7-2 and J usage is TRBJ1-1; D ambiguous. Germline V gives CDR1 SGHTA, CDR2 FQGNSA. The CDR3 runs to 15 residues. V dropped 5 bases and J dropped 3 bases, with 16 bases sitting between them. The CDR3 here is CASSLTWVADTEAFF. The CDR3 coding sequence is TGTGCCAGCAGCCTTACGTGGGTCGCGGACACTGAAGCTTTCTTT.

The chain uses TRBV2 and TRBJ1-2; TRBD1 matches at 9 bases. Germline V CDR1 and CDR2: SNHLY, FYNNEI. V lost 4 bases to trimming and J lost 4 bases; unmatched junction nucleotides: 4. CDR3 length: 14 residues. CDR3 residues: CASSGDRVGYGYTF. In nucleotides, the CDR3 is TGTGCCAGCAGTGGGGACAGGGTTGGCTATGGCTACACCTTC.

The CDR3 reads CASSLPEGGSNYGYTF. CDR3 sequence (DNA): TGTGCCAGCAGCTTACCTGAGGGGGGGTCTAACTATGGCTACACCTTC. The chain joins TRBV7-9 to TRBJ1-2; TRBD1 might be the D (6 bases). The germline V gene encodes CDR1 SEHNR and CDR2 FQNEAQ (reference sequence). CDR3 length: 16 residues. V lost 2 bases and J lost 0, with 13 bases in between.

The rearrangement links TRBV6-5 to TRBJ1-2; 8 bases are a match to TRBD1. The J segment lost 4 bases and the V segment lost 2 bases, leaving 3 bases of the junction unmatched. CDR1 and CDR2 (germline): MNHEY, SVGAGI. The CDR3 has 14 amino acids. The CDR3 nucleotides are TGTGCCAGCAGTTACGCCGGGACAGGCTATGGCTACACCTTC. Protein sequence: CASSYAGTGYGYTF.

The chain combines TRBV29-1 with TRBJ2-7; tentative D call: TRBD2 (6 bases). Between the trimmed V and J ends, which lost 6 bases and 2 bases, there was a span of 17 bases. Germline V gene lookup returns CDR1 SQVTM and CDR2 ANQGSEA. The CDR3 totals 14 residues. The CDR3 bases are TGCAGCGTCGGGGGTCAGGGATCGACCTACGAGCAGTACTTC. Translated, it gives CSVGGQGSTYEQYF.

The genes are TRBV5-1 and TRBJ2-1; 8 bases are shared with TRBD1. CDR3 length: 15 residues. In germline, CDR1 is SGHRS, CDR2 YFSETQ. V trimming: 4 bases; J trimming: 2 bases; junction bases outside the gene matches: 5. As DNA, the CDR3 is TGCGCCAGCAGCCTACTACAGGGGGCCTACAATGAGCAGTTCTTC. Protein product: CASSLLQGAYNEQFF. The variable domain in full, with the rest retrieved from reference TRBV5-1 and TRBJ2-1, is KAGVTQTPRYLIKTRGQQVTLSCSPISGHRSVSWYQQTPGQGLQFLFEYFSETQRNKGNFPGRFSGRQFSNSRSEMNVSTLELGDSALYLCASSLLQGAYNEQFFGPGTRLTVL.

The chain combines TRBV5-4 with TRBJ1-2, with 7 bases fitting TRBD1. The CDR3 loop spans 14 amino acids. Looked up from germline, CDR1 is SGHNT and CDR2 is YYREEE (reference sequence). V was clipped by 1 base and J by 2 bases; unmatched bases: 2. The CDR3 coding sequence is TGTGCCAGCAGCTTGAGGGGGCAGAACTATGGCTACACCTTC. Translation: CASSLRGQNYGYTF.

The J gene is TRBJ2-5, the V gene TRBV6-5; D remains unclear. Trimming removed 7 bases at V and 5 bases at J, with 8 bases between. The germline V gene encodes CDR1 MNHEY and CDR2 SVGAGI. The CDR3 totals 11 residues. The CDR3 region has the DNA TGTGCCAGCAAAAACGGGGAGACCCAGTACTTC. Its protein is CASKNGETQYF.

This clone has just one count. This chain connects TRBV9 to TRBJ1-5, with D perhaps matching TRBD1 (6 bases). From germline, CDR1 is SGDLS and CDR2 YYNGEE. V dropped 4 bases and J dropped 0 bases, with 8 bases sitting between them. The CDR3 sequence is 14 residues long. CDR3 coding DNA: TGTGCCAGCAGCCCAGGGGTTAGCAATCAGCCCCAGCATTTT. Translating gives CASSPGVSNQPQHF.

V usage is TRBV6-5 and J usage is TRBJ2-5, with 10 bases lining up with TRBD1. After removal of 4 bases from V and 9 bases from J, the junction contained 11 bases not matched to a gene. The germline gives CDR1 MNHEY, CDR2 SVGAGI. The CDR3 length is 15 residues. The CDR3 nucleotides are TGTGCCAGCAGTTTAAGACAGGGGGCTTGGACATCCCAGTACTTC. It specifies CASSLRQGAWTSQYF.

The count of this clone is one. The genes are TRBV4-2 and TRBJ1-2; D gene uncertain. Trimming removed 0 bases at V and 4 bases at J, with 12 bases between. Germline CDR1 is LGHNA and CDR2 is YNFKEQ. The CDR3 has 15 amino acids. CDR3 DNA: TGTGCCAGCAGCCAAGATTTGGGAGAACTCTATGGCTACACCTTC. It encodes CASSQDLGELYGYTF.

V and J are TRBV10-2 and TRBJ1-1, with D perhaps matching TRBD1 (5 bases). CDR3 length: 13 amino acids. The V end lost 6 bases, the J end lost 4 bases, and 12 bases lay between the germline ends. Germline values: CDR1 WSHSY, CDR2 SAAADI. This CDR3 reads CASSPREGTEAFF. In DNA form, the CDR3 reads TGCGCCAGCAGCCCCAGGGAAGGCACTGAAGCTTTCTTT.

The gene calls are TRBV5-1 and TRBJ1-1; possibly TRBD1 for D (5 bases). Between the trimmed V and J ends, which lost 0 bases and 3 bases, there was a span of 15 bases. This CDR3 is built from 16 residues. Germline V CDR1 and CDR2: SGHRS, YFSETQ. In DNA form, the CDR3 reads TGCGCCAGCAGCTTGGTTTGGGGGGGAGGGGACACTGAAGCTTTCTTT. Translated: CASSLVWGGGDTEAFF.

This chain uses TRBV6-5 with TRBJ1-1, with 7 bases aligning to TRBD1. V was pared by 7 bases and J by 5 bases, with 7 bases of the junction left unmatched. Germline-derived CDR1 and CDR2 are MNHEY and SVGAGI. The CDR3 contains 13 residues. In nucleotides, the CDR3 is TGTGCCAGCATCGGACCCAGGGGGACTGAAGCTTTCTTT. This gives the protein CASIGPRGTEAFF.

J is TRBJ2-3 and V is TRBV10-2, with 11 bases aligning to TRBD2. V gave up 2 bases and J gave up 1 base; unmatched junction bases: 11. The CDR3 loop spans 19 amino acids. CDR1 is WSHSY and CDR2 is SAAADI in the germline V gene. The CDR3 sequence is CASSEVRGLADSRTDTQYF. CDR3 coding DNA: TGCGCCAGCAGTGAGGTGAGGGGACTAGCGGATTCTCGCACAGATACGCAGTATTTT.

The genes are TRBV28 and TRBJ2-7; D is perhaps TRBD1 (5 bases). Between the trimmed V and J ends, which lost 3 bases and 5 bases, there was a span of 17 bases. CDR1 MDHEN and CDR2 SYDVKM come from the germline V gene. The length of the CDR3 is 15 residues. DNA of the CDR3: TGTGCCAGCAGTTTGCCGCGCGAGATAGGGGACGAGCAGTACTTC. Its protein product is CASSLPREIGDEQYF.